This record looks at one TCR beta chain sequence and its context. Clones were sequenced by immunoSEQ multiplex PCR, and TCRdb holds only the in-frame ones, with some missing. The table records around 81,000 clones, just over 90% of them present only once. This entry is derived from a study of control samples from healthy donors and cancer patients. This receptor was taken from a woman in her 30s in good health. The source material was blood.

Here the CDR3 DNA reads TGTGCCAGCAGCTTACCCCATCGCGGGCGGACTGAAGCTTTCTTT. It is translated as CASSLPHRGRTEAFF. The chain uses TRBV28 and TRBJ1-1, with D hard to call. The CDR3 is 15 amino acids. The germline V gene has CDR1 MDHEN and CDR2 SYDVKM. Trimming left V 6 bases short and J 5 bases short, with 19 bases between.